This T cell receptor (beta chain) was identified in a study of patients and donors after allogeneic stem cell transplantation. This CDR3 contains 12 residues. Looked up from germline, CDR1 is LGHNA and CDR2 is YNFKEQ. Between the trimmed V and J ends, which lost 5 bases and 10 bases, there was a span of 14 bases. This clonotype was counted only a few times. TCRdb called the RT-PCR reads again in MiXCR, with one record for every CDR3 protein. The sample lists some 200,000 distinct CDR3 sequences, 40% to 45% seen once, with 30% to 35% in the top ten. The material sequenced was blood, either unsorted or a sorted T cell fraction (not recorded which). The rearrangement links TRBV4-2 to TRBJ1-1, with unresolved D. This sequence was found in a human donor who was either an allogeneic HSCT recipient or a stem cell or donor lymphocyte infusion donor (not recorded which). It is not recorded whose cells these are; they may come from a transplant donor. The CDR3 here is CASSFGPSGAFF. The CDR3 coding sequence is TGTGCCAGCAGCTTCGGACCTTCCGGAGCTTTCTTT.